These 18 T cell receptor beta chains came from one sample sequenced in a study of lymphopenia after photon versus proton radiotherapy. TCRdb's copy holds only in-frame clones and misses some; the assay was immunoSEQ multiplex PCR. The sample records about 160,000 clones, less than 90% being singletons. Sequenced here: peripheral blood, sampled from a patient treated with photon-based radiotherapy. Receptors originate from a man aged 45-60 years with gastric cancer.

This chain joins TRBV7-9 and TRBJ2-5; maybe TRBD1 (6 bases). There are 16 residues in the CDR3. V was clipped by 5 bases and J by 5 bases, with 21 bases between them. The V gene's germline CDR1 is SEHNR and CDR2 FQNEAQ (reference sequence). CDR3 in amino acids: CASSPSRAGQGETQYF. The CDR3 nucleotides read TGTGCCAGCAGCCCTTCGCGGGCAGGGCAGGGGGAGACCCAGTACTTC.

The chain joins TRBV19 to TRBJ1-2, with D tentatively TRBD1 (6 bases). CDR1 is LNHDA and CDR2 is SQIVND in the germline V gene (reference sequence). Trimming took off 5 bases at V and 4 bases at J, with 20 bases between the two ends. The CDR3 sequence is 16 residues long. Here the CDR3 reads CASSSQQVGAGYGYTF. CDR3 nucleotides: TGTGCCAGTAGTTCCCAACAGGTGGGGGCTGGCTATGGCTACACCTTC.

The chain joins TRBV29-1 to TRBJ2-7; unclear D gene. Germline V gene data show CDR1 as SQVTM and CDR2 as ANQGSEA. V was clipped by 4 bases and J by 4 bases, with 8 bases between them. The CDR3 has 11 amino acids. The CDR3 sequence: CSVGEIYEQYF. CDR3 in DNA: TGCAGCGTTGGAGAGATATACGAGCAGTACTTC.

This chain uses TRBV5-1 with TRBJ1-1; D is undetermined. Trimming removed 4 bases at V and 3 bases at J, with 13 bases between. This CDR3 has 14 residues. Germline assignment: CDR1 SGHRS and CDR2 YFSETQ. The CDR3 protein is CASSESGRDTEAFF. The CDR3 region has the DNA TGCGCCAGCAGCGAGAGTGGACGGGACACTGAAGCTTTCTTT.

The chain carries TRBV5-6 and TRBJ2-7, with D possibly being TRBD1 or TRBD2 (6 bases each). Germline V gene data show CDR1 as SGHDT and CDR2 as YYEEEE. The CDR3 covers 16 residues. V gave up 6 bases and J gave up 7 bases, with 26 bases separating them. CDR3 amino acids: CASTRVPGAARGEQYF. CDR3 DNA: TGTGCCAGCACCCGGGTCCCGGGGGCCGCCCGGGGAGAGCAGTACTTC.

This sequence joins TRBV11-1 and TRBJ2-6; 9 bases fit TRBD1. The CDR3 is 17 amino acids. V lost 4 bases and J lost 4; bases outside the gene matches: 8. Germline lookup yields CDR1 SGHAT and CDR2 FQDESV (reference sequence). CDR3 nucleotide sequence: TGTGCCAGCAGCTCCGGACAGGGGAATTCGGGGGCCAACGTCCTGACTTTC. Its protein product is CASSSGQGNSGANVLTF.

The V call is TRBV19, the J call TRBJ1-4; tentatively, D is TRBD1 (6 bases). The CDR3 has 15 residues. V shed 7 bases and J shed 0 bases, with 12 bases lying between them. From germline, CDR1 is LNHDA and CDR2 SQIVND (reference sequence). The CDR3 sequence is CASKARGTTNEKLFF. In nucleotides, the CDR3 is TGTGCCAGTAAGGCCAGGGGCACAACTAATGAAAAACTGTTTTTT.

The V call is TRBV7-2, the J call TRBJ2-1; 8 positions match TRBD1. V lost 1 base, J lost 3 bases, and 8 bases stayed unmatched. Per germline, CDR1 SGHTA and CDR2 FQGNSA. The CDR3 consists of 17 residues. CDR3 nucleotide sequence: TGTGCCAGCAGCTTAGGTGGGACAGGAACCGTCTACAATGAGCAGTTCTTC. Its translation: CASSLGGTGTVYNEQFF.

V and J are TRBV27 and TRBJ2-7; 10 positions match TRBD2. This CDR3 has 15 amino acids. The junction had 4 bases not matched to a gene; V was cut back by 3 bases and J by 2 bases. Germline CDR1 and CDR2: MNHEY and SMNVEV (reference sequence). CDR3 loop: CASSFSGRIPYEQYF. DNA of the CDR3: TGTGCCAGCAGTTTTAGCGGGAGGATCCCCTACGAGCAGTACTTC.

The chain has TRBV7-3 and TRBJ2-7, with 9 bases aligning to TRBD1. The CDR3 runs to 15 residues. CDR1 and CDR2 (germline): SGHTA, FQGTGA. J gave up 4 bases and V 4 bases, and 8 bases lay outside the gene matches. DNA for the CDR3: TGTGCCAGCAGCTCACAACAGGGGGCTGTTTACGAGCAGTACTTC. Encoded protein: CASSSQQGAVYEQYF.

The sample holds one count of this clone. The chain recombines TRBV10-3 with TRBJ2-3; TRBD1 is a possible D gene (6 bases). The CDR3 runs 15 residues. Germline CDR1 ENHRY, CDR2 SYGVKD. Trimming removed 6 bases at V and 0 bases at J, with 13 bases between. CDR3 DNA sequence: TGTGCCATCAGAGCCGGACAGCCCAGCACAGATACGCAGTATTTT. Amino acids: CAIRAGQPSTDTQYF.

The chain uses TRBV18 and TRBJ2-2; D is ambiguous. The CDR3 consists of 14 residues. V was clipped by 5 bases and J by 5 bases, with 12 bases between them. Germline assignment: CDR1 KGHSH and CDR2 LQKENI. The CDR3 DNA is TGTGCCAGCTCATTCGTTTCTACGACCGGGGAGCTGTTTTTT. Translated: CASSFVSTTGELFF.

This clone was counted a single time. The CDR3, as DNA: TGTGCCAGCAGCTTATGGGCTAGCGGGGCGAGCACAGATACGCAGTATTTT. Its protein product is CASSLWASGASTDTQYF. The chain carries TRBV7-9 and TRBJ2-3; TRBD2 matches at 9 bases. Trimming took 2 bases from V and 0 from J; bases not matched to a gene: 6. Germline V gives CDR1 SEHNR, CDR2 FQNEAQ (reference sequence). The CDR3 is 17 amino acids. The complete variable domain, with remaining parts taken from reference TRBV7-9 and TRBJ2-3, reads DTGVSQNPRHKITKRGQNVTFRCDPISEHNRLYWYRQTLGQGPEFLTYFQNEAQLEKSRLLSDRFSAERPKGSFSTLEIQRTEQGDSAMYLCASSLWASGASTDTQYFGPGTRLTVL.

The chain couples TRBV6-1 to TRBJ2-7, with TRBD1 matching 12 bases. The CDR3 has 12 residues. Per germline, CDR1 MNHNS and CDR2 SASEGT. Here the CDR3 DNA reads TGTGGAGGGGGGGACAGGGGGCACGAGCAGTACTTC. Its translation: CGGGDRGHEQYF.

The chain is built from TRBV5-8 and TRBJ2-5; D may match TRBD1 or TRBD2 (5 bases each). V was pared by 0 bases and J by 5 bases, with 8 bases between. Looked up from germline, CDR1 is SGHTS and CDR2 is YDEGEE. CDR3 length: 13 residues. The CDR3 spells CASSLVGVETQYF. For the CDR3, the DNA is TGTGCCAGCAGCTTGGTGGGGGTCGAGACCCAGTACTTC.

This rearrangement joins TRBV11-2 to TRBJ2-1; perhaps TRBD2 as D (5 bases). The CDR3 length is 15 residues. Trimming took off 4 bases at V and 8 bases at J, with 18 bases between the two ends. From germline, CDR1 is SGHAT and CDR2 FQNNGV. DNA for the CDR3: TGTGCCAGCAGCTCTGGGCCCTCCCCCGGGGATGAGCAGTTCTTC. This gives the protein CASSSGPSPGDEQFF.

This clone was counted between two and nine times. V is TRBV7-9 and J is TRBJ1-1; 8 nucleotides agree with TRBD1. J was trimmed by 5 bases and V by 5 bases; bases with no gene match: 4. Germline values: CDR1 SEHNR, CDR2 FQNEAQ (reference sequence). The CDR3 covers 13 residues. CDR3 nucleotides: TGTGCCAGCAGCACGACAGGGGTAACTGAAGCTTTCTTT. This gives the protein CASSTTGVTEAFF.

The rearrangement links TRBV7-6 to TRBJ2-5; weak D call: TRBD2 (5 bases). V was clipped by 5 bases and J by 7 bases, with 14 bases between them. This CDR3 is 13 amino acids long. Germline loops: CDR1 SGHVS, CDR2 FNYEAQ. The CDR3 here is CASSQDQSGTQYF. The CDR3 DNA reads as TGTGCCAGCAGCCAGGACCAAAGCGGGACCCAGTACTTC.